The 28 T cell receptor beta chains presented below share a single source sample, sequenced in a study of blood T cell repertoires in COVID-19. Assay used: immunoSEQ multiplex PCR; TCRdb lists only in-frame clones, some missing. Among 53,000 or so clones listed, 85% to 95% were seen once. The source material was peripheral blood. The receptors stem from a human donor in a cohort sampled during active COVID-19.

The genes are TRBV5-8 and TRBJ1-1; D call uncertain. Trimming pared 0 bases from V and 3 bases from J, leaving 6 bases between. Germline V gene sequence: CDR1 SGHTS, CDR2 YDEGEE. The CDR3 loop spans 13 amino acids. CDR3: CASSLETYTEAFF. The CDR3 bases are TGTGCCAGCAGCTTGGAGACTTACACTGAAGCTTTCTTT.

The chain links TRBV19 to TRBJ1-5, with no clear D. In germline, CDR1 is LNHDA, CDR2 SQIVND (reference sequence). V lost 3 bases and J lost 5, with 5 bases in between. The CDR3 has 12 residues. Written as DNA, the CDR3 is TGTGCCAGTAGTATTTCGGATCAGCCCCAGCATTTT. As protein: CASSISDQPQHF.

The CDR3 DNA reads TGCGCCAGCAGCTTGGGCCCAGGGGCTAACTATGGCTACACCTTC. Translating it yields CASSLGPGANYGYTF. The V call is TRBV5-1, the J call TRBJ1-2; possible D gene TRBD1, 6 bases. Per the germline V gene, CDR1 is SGHRS and CDR2 is YFSETQ. There are 15 residues in the CDR3. V gave up 0 bases and J gave up 0 bases, with 9 bases separating them.

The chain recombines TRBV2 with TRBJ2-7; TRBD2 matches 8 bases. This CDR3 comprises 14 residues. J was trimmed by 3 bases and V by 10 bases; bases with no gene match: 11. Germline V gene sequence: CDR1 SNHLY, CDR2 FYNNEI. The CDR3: CATDTSGNIYEQYF. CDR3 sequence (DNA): TGTGCCACCGATACTAGCGGAAATATCTACGAGCAGTACTTC.

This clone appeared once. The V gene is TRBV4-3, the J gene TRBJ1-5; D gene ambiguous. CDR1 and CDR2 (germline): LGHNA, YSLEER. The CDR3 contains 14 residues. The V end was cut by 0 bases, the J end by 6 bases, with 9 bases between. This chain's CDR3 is CASSQDRGFQPQHF. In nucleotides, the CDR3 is TGCGCCAGCAGCCAAGATAGAGGGTTTCAGCCCCAGCATTTT.

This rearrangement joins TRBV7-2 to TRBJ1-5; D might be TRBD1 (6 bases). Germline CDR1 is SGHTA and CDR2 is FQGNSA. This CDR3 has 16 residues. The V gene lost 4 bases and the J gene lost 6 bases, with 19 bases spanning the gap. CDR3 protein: CASSSSWDISSQPQHF. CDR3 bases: TGTGCCAGCAGCTCCTCGTGGGACATATCGTCTCAGCCCCAGCATTTT.

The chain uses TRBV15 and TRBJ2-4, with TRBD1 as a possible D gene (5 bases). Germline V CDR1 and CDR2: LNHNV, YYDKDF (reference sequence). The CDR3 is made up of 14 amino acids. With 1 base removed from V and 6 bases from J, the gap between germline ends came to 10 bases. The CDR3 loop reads CATSRAGQGNIQYF. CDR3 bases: TGTGCCACCAGCAGAGCAGGGCAGGGAAACATTCAGTACTTC.

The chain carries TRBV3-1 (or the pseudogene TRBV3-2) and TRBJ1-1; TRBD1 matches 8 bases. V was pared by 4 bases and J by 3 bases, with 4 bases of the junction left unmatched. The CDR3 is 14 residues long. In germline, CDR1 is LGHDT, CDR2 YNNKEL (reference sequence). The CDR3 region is CASSPGQADTEAFF. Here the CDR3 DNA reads TGTGCCAGCAGCCCGGGACAGGCGGACACTGAAGCTTTCTTT.

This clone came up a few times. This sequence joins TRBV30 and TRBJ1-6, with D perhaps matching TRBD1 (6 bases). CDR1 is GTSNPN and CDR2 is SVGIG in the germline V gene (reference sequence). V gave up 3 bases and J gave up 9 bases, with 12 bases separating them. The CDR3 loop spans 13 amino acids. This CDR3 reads CAWSGTTASPLHF. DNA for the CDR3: TGTGCCTGGAGCGGGACAACGGCTTCACCCCTCCACTTT. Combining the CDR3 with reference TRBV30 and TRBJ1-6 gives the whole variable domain SQTIHQWPATLVQPVGSPLSLECTVEGTSNPNLYWYRQAAGRGLQLLFYSVGIGQISSEVPQNLSASRPQDRQFILSSKKLLLSDSGFYLCAWSGTTASPLHFGNGTRLTVT.

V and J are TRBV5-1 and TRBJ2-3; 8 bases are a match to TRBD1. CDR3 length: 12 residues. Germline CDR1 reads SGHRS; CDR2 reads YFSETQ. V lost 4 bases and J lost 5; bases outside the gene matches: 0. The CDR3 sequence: CASSGTGDTQYF. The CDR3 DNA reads TGCGCCAGCAGCGGGACAGGAGATACGCAGTATTTT.

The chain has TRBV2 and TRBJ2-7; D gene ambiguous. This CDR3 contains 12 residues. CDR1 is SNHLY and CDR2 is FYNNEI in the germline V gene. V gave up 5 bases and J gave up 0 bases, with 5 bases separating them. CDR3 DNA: TGTGCCAGCAGTCAGAACTCCTACGAGCAGTACGTC. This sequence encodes CASSQNSYEQYV.

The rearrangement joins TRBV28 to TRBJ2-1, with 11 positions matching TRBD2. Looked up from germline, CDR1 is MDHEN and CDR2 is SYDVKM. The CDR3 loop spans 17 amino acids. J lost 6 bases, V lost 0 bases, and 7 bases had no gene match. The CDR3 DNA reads TGTGCCAGCAGTTTATGGGTAGCGGGAGGGAGGGCCAATGAGCAGTTCTTC. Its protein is CASSLWVAGGRANEQFF.

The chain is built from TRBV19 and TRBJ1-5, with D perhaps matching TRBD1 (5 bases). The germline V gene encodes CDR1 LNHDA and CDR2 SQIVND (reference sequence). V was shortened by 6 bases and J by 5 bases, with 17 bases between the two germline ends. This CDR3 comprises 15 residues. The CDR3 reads CASSDTGVPDQPQHF. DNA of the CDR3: TGTGCCAGTAGCGACACGGGGGTGCCGGATCAGCCCCAGCATTTT.

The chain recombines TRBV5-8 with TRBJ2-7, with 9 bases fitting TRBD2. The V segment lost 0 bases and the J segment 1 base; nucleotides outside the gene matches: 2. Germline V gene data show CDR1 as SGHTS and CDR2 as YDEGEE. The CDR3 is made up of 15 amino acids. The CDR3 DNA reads TGTGCCAGCAGCTTGGAGACTAGCGGTTCCTACGAGCAGTACTTC. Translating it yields CASSLETSGSYEQYF.

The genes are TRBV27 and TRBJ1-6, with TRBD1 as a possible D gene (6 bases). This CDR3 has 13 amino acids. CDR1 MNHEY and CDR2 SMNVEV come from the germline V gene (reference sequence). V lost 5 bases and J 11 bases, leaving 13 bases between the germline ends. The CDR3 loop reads CASSAGARPPLHF. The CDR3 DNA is TGTGCCAGCAGTGCGGGGGCTCGGCCACCCCTCCACTTT.

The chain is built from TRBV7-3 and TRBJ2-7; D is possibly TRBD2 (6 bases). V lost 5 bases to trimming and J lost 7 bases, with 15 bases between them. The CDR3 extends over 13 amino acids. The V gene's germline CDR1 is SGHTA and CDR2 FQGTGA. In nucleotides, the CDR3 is TGTGCCAGCAGCCCAAGAGACGGGGGAGAGCAGTACTTC. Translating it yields CASSPRDGGEQYF.

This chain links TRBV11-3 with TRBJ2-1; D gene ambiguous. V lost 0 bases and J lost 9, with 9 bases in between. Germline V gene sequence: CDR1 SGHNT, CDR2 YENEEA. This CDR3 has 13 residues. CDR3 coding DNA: TGTGCCAGCAGCTTAGATTCCGGTACTGAGCAGTTCTTC. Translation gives CASSLDSGTEQFF.

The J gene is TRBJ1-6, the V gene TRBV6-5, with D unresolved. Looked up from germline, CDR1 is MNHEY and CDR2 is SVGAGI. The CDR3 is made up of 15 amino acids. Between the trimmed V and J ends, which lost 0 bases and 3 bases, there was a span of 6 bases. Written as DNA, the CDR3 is TGTGCCAGCAGTTACTCGACTCACTATAATTCACCCCTCCACTTT. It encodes CASSYSTHYNSPLHF.

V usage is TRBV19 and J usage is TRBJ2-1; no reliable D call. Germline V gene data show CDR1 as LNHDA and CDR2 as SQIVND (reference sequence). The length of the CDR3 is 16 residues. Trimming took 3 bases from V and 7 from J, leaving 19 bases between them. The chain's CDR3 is CASSIGLVEGVNEQFF. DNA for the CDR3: TGTGCCAGTAGTATCGGTCTTGTTGAAGGAGTTAATGAGCAGTTCTTC.

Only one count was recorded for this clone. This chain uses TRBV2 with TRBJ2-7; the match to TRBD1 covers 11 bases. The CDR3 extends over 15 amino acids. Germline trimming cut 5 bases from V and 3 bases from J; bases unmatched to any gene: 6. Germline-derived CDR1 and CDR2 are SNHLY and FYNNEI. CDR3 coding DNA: TGTGCCAGCAGTTCTGCCGGGACAGGGGGCTACGAGCAGTACTTC. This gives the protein CASSSAGTGGYEQYF. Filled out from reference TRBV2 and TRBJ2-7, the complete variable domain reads EPEVTQTPSHQVTQMGQEVILRCVPISNHLYFYWYRQILGQKVEFLVSFYNNEISEKSEIFDDQFSVERPDGSNFTLKIRSTKLEDSAMYFCASSSAGTGGYEQYFGPGTRLTVT.

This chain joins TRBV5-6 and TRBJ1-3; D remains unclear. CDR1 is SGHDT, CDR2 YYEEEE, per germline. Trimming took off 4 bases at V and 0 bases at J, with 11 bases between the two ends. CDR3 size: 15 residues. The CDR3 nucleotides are TGTGCCAGCAGCGACGGACTGGGCTCTGGAAACACCATATATTTT. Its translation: CASSDGLGSGNTIYF.

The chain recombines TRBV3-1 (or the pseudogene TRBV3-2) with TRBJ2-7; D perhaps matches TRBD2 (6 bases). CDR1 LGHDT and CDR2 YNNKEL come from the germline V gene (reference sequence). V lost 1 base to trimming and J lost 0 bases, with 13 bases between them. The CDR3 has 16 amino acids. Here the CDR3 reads CASSQGRGKGSYEQYF. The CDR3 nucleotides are TGTGCCAGCAGCCAAGGTCGCGGGAAAGGCTCCTACGAGCAGTACTTC.

The CDR3 DNA sequence: TGTGCCATCAGTCAAGGACAGGGTCAAAATGAAAAACTGTTTTTT. Its translation is CAISQGQGQNEKLFF. V is TRBV10-3 and J is TRBJ1-4; 8 bases are a match to TRBD1. This CDR3 has 15 amino acids. Trimming removed 5 bases from V and 5 bases from J; junction bases left unmatched: 7. Germline CDR1 ENHRY, CDR2 SYGVKD.

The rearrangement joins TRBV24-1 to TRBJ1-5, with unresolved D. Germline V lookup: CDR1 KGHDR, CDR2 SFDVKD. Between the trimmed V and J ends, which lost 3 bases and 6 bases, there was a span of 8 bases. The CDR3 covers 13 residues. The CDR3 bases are TGTGCCACCAGTGATCGGCGGCCTCAGCCCCAGCATTTT. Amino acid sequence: CATSDRRPQPQHF.

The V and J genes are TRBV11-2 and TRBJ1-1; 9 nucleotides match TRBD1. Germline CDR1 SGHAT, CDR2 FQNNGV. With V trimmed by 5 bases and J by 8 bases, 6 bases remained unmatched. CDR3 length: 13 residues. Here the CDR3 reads CASSPSGTGEAFF. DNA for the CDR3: TGTGCCAGCAGCCCGAGCGGGACAGGGGAAGCTTTCTTT.

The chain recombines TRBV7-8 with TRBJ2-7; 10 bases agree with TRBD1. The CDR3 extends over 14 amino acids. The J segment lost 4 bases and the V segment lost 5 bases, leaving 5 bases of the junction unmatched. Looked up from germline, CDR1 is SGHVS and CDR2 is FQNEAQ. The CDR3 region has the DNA TGTGCCAGCAGCACGCGACAGGGGGCTTACGAGCAGTACGTC. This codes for CASSTRQGAYEQYV.

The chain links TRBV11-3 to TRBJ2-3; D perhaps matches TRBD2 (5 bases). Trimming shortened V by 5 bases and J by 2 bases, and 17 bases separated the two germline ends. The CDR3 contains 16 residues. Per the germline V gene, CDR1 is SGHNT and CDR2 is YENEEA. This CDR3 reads CASSLGRGRNTDTQYF. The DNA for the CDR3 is TGTGCCAGCAGCCTAGGTCGCGGGCGAAACACAGATACGCAGTATTTT. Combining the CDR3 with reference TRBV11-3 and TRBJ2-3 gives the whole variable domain EAGVVQSPRYKIIEKKQPVAFWCNPISGHNTLYWYLQNLGQGPELLIRYENEEAVDDSQLPKDRFSAERLKGVDSTLKIQPAELGDSAVYLCASSLGRGRNTDTQYFGPGTRLTVL.

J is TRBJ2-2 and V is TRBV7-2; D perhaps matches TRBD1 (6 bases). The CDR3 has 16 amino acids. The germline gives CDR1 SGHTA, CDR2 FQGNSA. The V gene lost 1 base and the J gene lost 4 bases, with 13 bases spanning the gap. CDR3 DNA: TGTGCCAGCAGCTTAGTTTCAGGGGAAGGCACCGGGGAGCTGTTTTTT. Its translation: CASSLVSGEGTGELFF.